This record concerns one T cell receptor (beta chain) sequence. What it binds is unknown. Each CDR3 protein is one row after TCRdb ran MiXCR on the reads. The table includes 6,000 to 7,500 distinct CDR3 sequences, 33% detected once. This entry is derived from a study of type 1 regulatory T cells. Across the whole study: This in vitro CD4 product, T-allo10, is enriched for Tr1 cells and alloantigen-specific. Study findings and constraints: Type 1 regulatory T cells had a more restricted TCR repertoire than non-type 1 regulatory T cells.

Germline CDR1 reads LNHDA; CDR2 reads SQIVND (reference sequence). The CDR3 runs 14 residues. V lost 4 bases to trimming and J lost 8 bases; unmatched junction nucleotides: 7. This TCR derives from a human donor in good health. This chain joins TRBV19 and TRBJ1-4; 7 nucleotides match TRBD1. What was sequenced was cultured type 1 regulatory T (Tr1) cells, either the whole culture or a sorted fraction (not recorded which). CDR3 nucleotides: TGTGCCAGTAGTACGACAGGGATCAACGAAAAACTGTTTTTT. This gives the protein CASSTTGINEKLFF.